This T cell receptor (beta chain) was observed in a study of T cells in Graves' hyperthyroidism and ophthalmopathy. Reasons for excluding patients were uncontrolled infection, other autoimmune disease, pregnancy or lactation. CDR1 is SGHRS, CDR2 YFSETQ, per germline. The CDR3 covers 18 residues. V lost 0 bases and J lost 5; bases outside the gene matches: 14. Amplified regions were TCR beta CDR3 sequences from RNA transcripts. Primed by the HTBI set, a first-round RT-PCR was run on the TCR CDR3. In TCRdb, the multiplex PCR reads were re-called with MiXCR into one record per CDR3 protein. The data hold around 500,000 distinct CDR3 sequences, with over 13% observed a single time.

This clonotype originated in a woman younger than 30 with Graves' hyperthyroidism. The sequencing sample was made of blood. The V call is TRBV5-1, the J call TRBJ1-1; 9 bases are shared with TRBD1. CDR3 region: CASSLAGTGSMVGTEAFF. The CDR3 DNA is TGCGCCAGCAGCTTGGCCGGGACAGGGTCGATGGTGGGAACTGAAGCTTTCTTT.